This is a list of T cell receptor beta chains from one sample in a study of blood T cell repertoires in COVID-19. Only in-frame clones appear in the TCRdb table, and some are missing; sequencing was by immunoSEQ multiplex PCR. Of 250,000 to 300,000 clones listed, about 89% were seen once; the top ten hold around 1.3%. Sequencing was performed on PBMCs or T cells enriched from blood (not recorded which). Receptors originate from a human donor in a cohort exposed to, infected with or recovered from COVID-19 (not recorded which). The donor label of this sample is uncertain. Each CDR3 is given with its conserved first and last residue. A D gene is named only where the DNA matches it firmly. Size tells how often a clone was seen (once, few, many) or the class of an expanded clone, and some rows leave it out.

TRBV7-2	.	TRBJ1-1	.	CASRSTGNTEAFF	TGTGCCAGCAGATCGACAGGGAACACTGAAGCTTTCTTT
TRBV19	.	TRBJ1-5	.	CASSMVPVPRRNQPQHF	TGTGCCAGTAGTATGGTCCCGGTTCCTAGGCGCAATCAGCCCCAGCATTTT
TRBV29-1	TRBD2	TRBJ2-5	.	CSVEGLAETQYF	TGCAGCGTGGAGGGACTAGCAGAGACCCAGTACTTC
TRBV30	.	TRBJ1-1	.	CAWSLYIPGMNTEAFF	TGTGCCTGGAGTCTCTACATCCCGGGGATGAACACTGAAGCTTTCTTT
TRBV29-1	TRBD2	TRBJ2-1	.	CSVGQAGDEQFF	TGCAGCGTTGGGCAGGCGGGGGATGAGCAGTTCTTC
TRBV6-5	.	TRBJ2-5	.	CASSTGLETQYF	TGTGCCAGCAGCACAGGGTTGGAGACCCAGTACTTC
TRBV10-3	TRBD2	TRBJ2-7	.	CATGGGHLDYEQYF	TGTGCCACCGGGGGGGGACACCTAGACTACGAGCAGTACTTC
TRBV18	TRBD1	TRBJ1-6	.	CASSLTDRDGSPLHF	TGTGCCAGCTCACTCACGGACAGGGATGGTTCACCCCTCCACTTT
TRBV9	TRBD2	TRBJ2-1	.	CASSVASGGAHEQFF	TGTGCCAGCAGCGTAGCAAGCGGGGGGGCGCATGAGCAGTTCTTC
TRBV28	TRBD1	TRBJ1-4	.	CASSFGGQGSEKLFF	TGTGCCAGCAGTTTTGGGGGACAGGGTTCTGAAAAACTGTTTTTT
TRBV7-9	.	TRBJ1-2	.	CASRTVNGYTF	TGTGCCAGCAGGACTGTAAATGGCTACACCTTC
TRBV7-9	.	TRBJ1-3	.	CASSLPIPPTGASGNTIYF	TGTGCCAGCAGCTTGCCTATACCCCCCACAGGAGCCTCTGGAAACACCATATATTTT
TRBV7-2	TRBD2	TRBJ2-4	.	CASSLRLAGVLAKNIQYF	TGTGCCAGCAGCTTAAGACTAGCGGGGGTGCTAGCCAAAAACATTCAGTACTTC
TRBV9	.	TRBJ2-3	.	CASSVVSGTLSTDTQYF	TGTGCCAGCAGCGTAGTATCCGGGACATTAAGCACAGATACGCAGTATTTT
TRBV14	.	TRBJ1-1	few	CASSQGQTNEAFF	TGTGCCAGCAGCCAAGGACAGACGAATGAAGCTTTCTTT
TRBV2	.	TRBJ2-1	.	CASSVLGISSYNEQFF	TGTGCCAGCAGTGTTCTCGGGATATCCTCCTACAATGAGCAGTTCTTC
TRBV7-9	TRBD1	TRBJ2-2	.	CASLKGETGRSLSARELFF	TGTGCCAGCCTCAAGGGGGAGACAGGGAGATCCCTTTCGGCCCGGGAGCTGTTTTTT
TRBV6-5	TRBD1	TRBJ1-1	.	CASSPTGTNTEAFF	TGTGCCAGCAGTCCGACAGGGACGAACACTGAAGCTTTCTTT
TRBV9	.	TRBJ1-3	.	CASSPDLRGSSGNTIYF	TGTGCCAGCAGCCCCGACCTCAGGGGCTCGTCAGGAAACACCATATATTTT
TRBV4-3	TRBD2	TRBJ2-1	.	CASSAGLADGYNEQFF	TGCGCCAGCAGCGCGGGACTAGCGGACGGCTACAATGAGCAGTTCTTC
TRBV5-6	.	TRBJ1-3	.	CASSRRGPGNTIYF	TGTGCCAGCAGCCGCAGGGGTCCCGGAAACACCATATATTTT